These T cell receptor beta chains were read from a single sample in a study of shared clonotypes between healthy human individuals. The assay was immunoSEQ multiplex PCR, and TCRdb's table has in-frame clones only and misses some. The table shows a few hundred thousand clones, with over 70% occurring only once. Sequenced material: memory CD4+ T cells sorted from blood. These receptors were collected from a man aged 30 to 45 in good health. Both conserved end residues are part of each CDR3. The order of the fields is clone size, V gene, D gene, J gene, CDR3 DNA, CDR3 protein. A D gene is named only where the DNA matches it firmly. A clone size is listed for some rows: how often the clone was seen (once, few, many), or a class if it is expanded.

clone_size: .
v_call: TRBV4-3
d_call: TRBD1
j_call: TRBJ1-1
cdr3_nt: TGCGCCAGCAGCCAAGACAGGGGGGCCTGGAACACTGAAGCTTTCTTT
cdr3_aa: CASSQDRGAWNTEAFF

clone_size: .
v_call: TRBV9
d_call: .
j_call: TRBJ2-1
cdr3_nt: TGTGCCAGCAGCGTAGGGGCCGGAGACAATGAGCAGTTCTTC
cdr3_aa: CASSVGAGDNEQFF

clone_size: .
v_call: TRBV28
d_call: .
j_call: TRBJ2-7
cdr3_nt: TGTGCCAGCAGACCCGGAGGCTACGAGCAGTACTTC
cdr3_aa: CASRPGGYEQYF

clone_size: .
v_call: TRBV5-4
d_call: .
j_call: TRBJ2-5
cdr3_nt: TGTGCCAGCAGCTCCATAGCGTCGCTTTCAGGGGAGACCCAGTACTTC
cdr3_aa: CASSSIASLSGETQYF

clone_size: .
v_call: TRBV12-5
d_call: .
j_call: TRBJ2-7
cdr3_nt: TGTGCTAGTGGTTTGTCCCTCTACGAGCAGTACTTC
cdr3_aa: CASGLSLYEQYF

clone_size: .
v_call: TRBV5-1
d_call: .
j_call: TRBJ2-3
cdr3_nt: TGCGCCAGCAGGGAAAACCCCAATTGGGATACGCAGTATTTT
cdr3_aa: CASRENPNWDTQYF

clone_size: many
v_call: TRBV7-9
d_call: .
j_call: TRBJ1-5
cdr3_nt: TGTGCCAGCAGCTCCATAGCCCCCAATCAGCCCCAGCATTTT
cdr3_aa: CASSSIAPNQPQHF

clone_size: few
v_call: TRBV7-2
d_call: .
j_call: TRBJ1-4
cdr3_nt: TGTGCCAGCAGCTCTGGACAGCGCAATAATGAAAAACTGTTTTTT
cdr3_aa: CASSSGQRNNEKLFF

clone_size: once
v_call: TRBV5-4
d_call: .
j_call: TRBJ2-5
cdr3_nt: TGTGCCAGCAGCTTTGGGACGATACAAGAGACCCAGTACTTC
cdr3_aa: CASSFGTIQETQYF

clone_size: .
v_call: TRBV7-2
d_call: TRBD2
j_call: TRBJ2-3
cdr3_nt: TGTGCCAGCAGCTCCTTAGCGGGAGATACGCAGTATTTT
cdr3_aa: CASSSLAGDTQYF

clone_size: .
v_call: TRBV30
d_call: .
j_call: TRBJ1-1
cdr3_nt: TGTGCCTGGAGTGGGGGGGCAAGCACTGAAGCTTTCTTT
cdr3_aa: CAWSGGASTEAFF

clone_size: few
v_call: TRBV28
d_call: .
j_call: TRBJ2-2
cdr3_nt: TGTGCCAGCTTTACCCCAAGCCACACCTACACCGGGGAGCTGTTTTTT
cdr3_aa: CASFTPSHTYTGELFF

clone_size: many
v_call: TRBV7-7
d_call: TRBD2
j_call: TRBJ2-1
cdr3_nt: TGTGCTAGCAGCTCCTTAGCGGGAGCGGGGAATGAGCAGTTCTTC
cdr3_aa: CASSSLAGAGNEQFF

clone_size: .
v_call: TRBV7-2
d_call: TRBD2
j_call: TRBJ2-1
cdr3_nt: TGTGCCAGCAGCTTAGCGGCTAGCGGGAGCGCCCACAATGAGCAGTTCTTC
cdr3_aa: CASSLAASGSAHNEQFF

clone_size: .
v_call: TRBV20-1
d_call: .
j_call: TRBJ2-5
cdr3_nt: TGCAGTGCTACGGACTTTCAGACCCAGTACTTC
cdr3_aa: CSATDFQTQYF

clone_size: .
v_call: TRBV7-2
d_call: .
j_call: TRBJ2-1
cdr3_nt: TGTGCCAGCGGAGTTTTCCGGACCGACCAGTTCTTC
cdr3_aa: CASGVFRTDQFF

clone_size: .
v_call: TRBV28
d_call: TRBD2
j_call: TRBJ2-5
cdr3_nt: TGTGCCAGCAGTGAAGCCGGGACTAGTTCTCGGTTAGAGACCCAGTACTTC
cdr3_aa: CASSEAGTSSRLETQYF

clone_size: .
v_call: TRBV5-1
d_call: TRBD1
j_call: TRBJ2-2
cdr3_nt: TGCGCCAGCAGCCCACAGGGGGCTACCGGGGAGCTGTTTTTT
cdr3_aa: CASSPQGATGELFF